This entry is about one TCR beta chain. These data belong to a study of cytomegalovirus exposure and HLA in healthy donors. PCR amplification relied on 60 Vbeta primers (plus 13 Jbeta primers). Generated by immunoSEQ multiplex PCR, the TCRdb table keeps only in-frame clones and is missing some. Of about 160,000 clones listed, roughly 80% are singletons. There are 15 residues in the CDR3. Trimming stripped 2 bases from V and 5 bases from J, with 13 bases between. Per germline, CDR1 MNHEY and CDR2 SMNVEV (reference sequence). The chain joins TRBV27 to TRBJ2-1; a possible D gene is TRBD1 (5 bases). The sequenced sample was PBMCs. The receptor's source is a female donor in good health and CMV-seronegative. This CDR3 is CASSLRQGWDNEQFF. CDR3 DNA sequence: TGTGCCAGCAGTTTACGGCAGGGTTGGGACAATGAGCAGTTCTTC.